Given below is one T cell receptor beta chain in context. The sample is drawn from a study of T cells expressing NK-cell markers. Reprocessing the 5' RACE reads, TCRdb reports a single entry for every CDR3 protein and omits DNA. The table lists 120,000 to 150,000 distinct CDR3 sequences, with 12% in the top ten. This clonotype originated in a man younger than 30 in good health. Sequenced: blood T cells: a sorted CD56 or NKG2C T cell subset, CD4+ or CD8+ T cells, or bulk PBMC T cells (not recorded which).

CDR3: CAWTVMNTEAFF. V gene TRBV30 combines with J gene TRBJ1-1. Germline CDR1 reads GTSNPN; CDR2 reads SVGIG (reference sequence). The CDR3 is made up of 12 amino acids.